The sample holds a few counts of the clone carrying this T cell receptor (beta chain). Its antigen is currently unknown. The sample comes from a study of identical twins. MiXCR was run by TCRdb on the 5' RACE reads, yielding one entry per CDR3 protein. The sample carries 500,000 or so distinct CDR3 sequences, roughly an eighth recorded once. The V and J ends lost 6 bases and 2 bases respectively, with 12 bases between them. The CDR3 has 14 residues. CDR1 SGHTA and CDR2 FQGTGA come from the germline V gene. Study conclusions and caveats: Out-of-frame beta sequences exhibited a weaker degree of excess twin sharing.

These records were also assigned to another study, of yellow fever vaccine responses in identical twins.

The sequence was collected from a woman aged 18-35 years in good health. This rearrangement joins TRBV7-3 to TRBJ2-3; either TRBD1 or TRBD2 may fit D (5 bases each). Sequenced material: CD4+ T cells sorted from blood. The chain's CDR3 is CASSRGSLTDTQYF. As DNA, the CDR3 is TGTGCCAGCAGTCGGGGCAGCCTCACAGATACGCAGTATTTT.